Listed here are 29 T cell receptor beta chains from one sample, sequenced in a study of blood T cell repertoires in COVID-19. Assay used: immunoSEQ multiplex PCR; TCRdb lists only in-frame clones, some missing. The sample includes approximately 100,000 clones, about 85% seen only once; the top ten take around 4.5%. Sequencing was carried out using peripheral blood. The source of these receptors is a man between 65 and 79 years old with acute or convalescent COVID-19.

This clone was recorded a few times. Written as DNA, the CDR3 is TGTGCCACCAGTGACCCGGTTACCTATGGCTACACCTTC. Translation: CATSDPVTYGYTF. The V and J genes are TRBV24-1 and TRBJ1-2; D unclear. The V end lost 4 bases, the J end lost 4 bases, and 9 bases lay between the germline ends. Germline V gene lookup returns CDR1 KGHDR and CDR2 SFDVKD. This CDR3 is 13 amino acids long.

The J gene is TRBJ2-1, the V gene TRBV2; maybe TRBD1 (6 bases). Germline values: CDR1 SNHLY, CDR2 FYNNEI. The CDR3 has 16 residues. V shed 4 bases and J shed 3 bases, with 16 bases lying between them. For the CDR3, the DNA is TGTGCCAGCAGTGCAGGGGACCCGCGCCTCTACAATGAGCAGTTCTTC. Protein product: CASSAGDPRLYNEQFF.

This clone has a single count. The gene calls are TRBV19 and TRBJ1-6; 8 positions agree with TRBD1. The CDR3 spans 15 residues. V lost 5 bases, J lost 7 bases, and 7 bases stayed unmatched. Germline CDR1 and CDR2: LNHDA and SQIVND (reference sequence). The CDR3 sequence is CASSSRTGLNSPLHF. As DNA, the CDR3 is TGTGCCAGTAGTTCCCGGACAGGGCTGAATTCACCCCTCCACTTT.

This CDR3 is CASSEWTGSGYTF. The CDR3 DNA reads TGCGCCAGCAGTGAGTGGACAGGGTCTGGCTACACCTTC. The gene calls are TRBV10-1 and TRBJ1-2, with 8 positions matching TRBD1. The trim removed 1 base at V and 7 bases at J, leaving 2 bases unmatched. Germline CDR1 WNHNN, CDR2 SYGVQD (reference sequence). The CDR3 runs to 13 residues.

The rearrangement uses TRBV5-4 and TRBJ1-3; 7 nucleotides match TRBD1. This CDR3 is 14 amino acids long. After removal of 2 bases from V and 8 bases from J, the junction contained 7 bases not matched to a gene. The germline V gene encodes CDR1 SGHNT and CDR2 YYREEE (reference sequence). Written as DNA, the CDR3 is TGTGCCAGCAGCTTACAGGGGATAGCAGACACCATATATTTT. Protein: CASSLQGIADTIYF.

V gene TRBV5-4 combines with J gene TRBJ2-2, with 7 bases aligning to TRBD1. Losses at the gene ends were 3 bases for V and 3 bases for J; bases not matched to a gene: 2. Germline V CDR1 and CDR2: SGHNT, YYREEE (reference sequence). This CDR3 comprises 14 residues. The DNA of the CDR3 is TGTGCCAGCAGCTCCACAGGGGACACCGGGGAGCTGTTTTTT. Protein product: CASSSTGDTGELFF.

The chain has TRBV5-6 and TRBJ2-7; TRBD1 agrees at 8 bases. The CDR3 extends over 15 amino acids. V gave up 2 bases and J gave up 0 bases; unmatched junction bases: 4. Germline values: CDR1 SGHDT, CDR2 YYEEEE. In nucleotides, the CDR3 is TGTGCCAGCAGCTTTGGCAGGGGGCGCTCCTACGAGCAGTACTTC. The encoded protein is CASSFGRGRSYEQYF.

The rearrangement joins TRBV7-3 to TRBJ1-6; TRBD1 matches 10 bases. Losses at the gene ends were 5 bases for V and 5 bases for J; bases not matched to a gene: 3. The CDR3 is made up of 15 amino acids. CDR1 and CDR2 (germline): SGHTA, FQGTGA. The CDR3 DNA reads TGTGCCAGCAGCATTGGGACAGGGGATAATTCACCCCTCCACTTT. Translation: CASSIGTGDNSPLHF.

The V and J genes are TRBV10-1 and TRBJ2-7; TRBD1 is a possible D gene (5 bases). CDR1 and CDR2 (germline): WNHNN, SYGVQD (reference sequence). V lost 2 bases to trimming and J lost 3 bases, with 8 bases between them. CDR3 length: 13 residues. The CDR3 region is CASSEGQNYEQYF. CDR3 coding DNA: TGCGCCAGCAGTGAGGGACAAAACTACGAGCAGTACTTC.

The J gene is TRBJ2-3, the V gene TRBV2; 10 bases fit TRBD2. The CDR3 is 14 residues long. Germline V gene data show CDR1 as SNHLY and CDR2 as FYNNEI. Trimming cost V 6 bases and J 2 bases; bases outside gene matches: 2. CDR3 in amino acids: CASRGLAATDTQYF. Here the CDR3 DNA reads TGTGCCAGCAGAGGACTAGCGGCCACAGATACGCAGTATTTT.

This clone was seen a handful of times. CDR3 DNA sequence: TGTGCCAGCACTCGGACAGGGGGGAATTCACCCCTCCACTTT. It specifies CASTRTGGNSPLHF. The chain carries TRBV28 and TRBJ1-6; 10 bases fit TRBD1. In germline, CDR1 is MDHEN, CDR2 SYDVKM. With V trimmed by 7 bases and J by 7 bases, 4 bases remained unmatched. The CDR3 is made up of 14 amino acids.

The CDR3 sequence is CASSSPGQGSEKLFF. The DNA of the CDR3 is TGTGCCAGCAGCTCACCGGGACAGGGAAGTGAAAAACTGTTTTTT. This chain uses TRBV9 with TRBJ1-4; 9 nucleotides align to TRBD1. Germline lookup yields CDR1 SGDLS and CDR2 YYNGEE. V was pared by 4 bases and J by 7 bases, with 8 bases of the junction left unmatched. The length of the CDR3 is 15 residues.

This clone appeared a single time. The chain links TRBV11-2 to TRBJ2-5, with a possible D match to TRBD1 (6 bases). Germline values: CDR1 SGHAT, CDR2 FQNNGV. With 6 bases removed from V and 2 bases from J, the gap between germline ends came to 22 bases. The CDR3 is 17 amino acids. CDR3 in amino acids: CASRSTRGGSPQETQYF. CDR3 in DNA: TGTGCCAGCAGATCCACCCGTGGGGGCTCCCCTCAAGAGACCCAGTACTTC.

The chain joins TRBV5-4 to TRBJ2-3, with TRBD2 as a possible D gene (5 bases). This CDR3 has 14 amino acids. The germline V gene encodes CDR1 SGHNT and CDR2 YYREEE (reference sequence). V was shortened by 4 bases and J by 5 bases, with 14 bases between the two germline ends. The CDR3 region has the DNA TGTGCCAGCAGCCCCCGCGGCGGAGGAGATACGCAGTATTTT. Its translation: CASSPRGGGDTQYF.

This rearrangement joins TRBV5-8 to TRBJ2-5; the match to TRBD1 covers 10 bases. Germline trimming cut 0 bases from V and 5 bases from J; bases unmatched to any gene: 4. Germline V gene lookup returns CDR1 SGHTS and CDR2 YDEGEE. The CDR3 is made up of 15 amino acids. The DNA of the CDR3 is TGTGCCAGCAGCTTGGCCGACAGGGGGCCGGAGACCCAGTACTTC. Its protein is CASSLADRGPETQYF.

This chain joins TRBV5-1 and TRBJ2-3, with 8 bases identical to TRBD2. CDR1 and CDR2 from the germline V gene are SGHRS and YFSETQ. CDR3 length: 18 amino acids. V lost 4 bases to trimming and J lost 0 bases; unmatched junction nucleotides: 13. Here the CDR3 reads CASSRLPGSGASTDTQYF. In nucleotides, the CDR3 is TGCGCCAGCAGCCGCCTTCCGGGTAGCGGGGCTAGCACAGATACGCAGTATTTT.

The genes are TRBV10-3 and TRBJ2-3, with 8 nucleotides matching TRBD2. The CDR3 has 16 amino acids. Per germline, CDR1 ENHRY and CDR2 SYGVKD. V gave up 0 bases and J gave up 1 base; unmatched junction bases: 3. Here the CDR3 reads CAISESKRGRTDTQYF. The CDR3 DNA is TGTGCCATCAGTGAGTCTAAGCGGGGGCGCACAGATACGCAGTATTTT.

The rearrangement uses TRBV5-1 and TRBJ1-6; weak D call: TRBD1 (5 bases). The CDR3 has 16 residues. CDR1 SGHRS and CDR2 YFSETQ come from the germline V gene. Between the trimmed V and J ends, which lost 4 bases and 0 bases, there was a span of 11 bases. CDR3 sequence: CASSQTASSYNSPLHF. CDR3 sequence (DNA): TGCGCCAGCAGCCAGACAGCAAGCTCCTATAATTCACCCCTCCACTTT.

J is TRBJ2-5 and V is TRBV3-1 (or the pseudogene TRBV3-2); TRBD2 agrees at 8 bases. Germline-derived CDR1 and CDR2 are LGHDT and YNNKEL (reference sequence). CDR3 size: 16 residues. With 1 base clipped from V and 1 base from J, the junction kept 5 bases outside the gene matches. CDR3 DNA: TGTGCCAGCAGCCAAGCTGAGCGGGGGATCCAAGAGACCCAGTACTTC. Amino acids: CASSQAERGIQETQYF.

This clone was counted once. The chain links TRBV4-1 to TRBJ2-2; 8 positions match TRBD1. Germline loops: CDR1 MGHRA, CDR2 YSYEKL. V lost 5 bases and J lost 7; bases outside the gene matches: 12. There are 16 residues in the CDR3. The CDR3 loop reads CASSAPGTGSVGELFF. The CDR3 DNA is TGCGCCAGCAGCGCACCCGGGACAGGCAGTGTCGGGGAGCTGTTTTTT.

The gene calls are TRBV6-6 and TRBJ1-3, with no clear D. V was shortened by 6 bases and J by 5 bases, with 5 bases between the two germline ends. Germline values: CDR1 MNHNY, CDR2 SVGAGI (reference sequence). The CDR3 is made up of 11 amino acids. The CDR3 sequence: CASSQRNTIYF. The CDR3 bases are TGTGCCAGCAGCCAGAGAAACACCATATATTTT.

CDR3 sequence reads: CASSQTPGYEQYF. The CDR3, as DNA: TGTGCCAGCAGCCAAACCCCAGGCTACGAGCAGTACTTC. V gene TRBV4-2 combines with J gene TRBJ2-7; D gene unclear. Trimming took off 2 bases at V and 3 bases at J, with 8 bases between the two ends. The CDR3 runs to 13 residues. Looked up from germline, CDR1 is LGHNA and CDR2 is YNFKEQ.

The table lists this clone with a few counts. The V gene is TRBV7-9, the J gene TRBJ1-4; possibly TRBD1 for D (5 bases). The CDR3 contains 13 residues. CDR1 SEHNR and CDR2 FQNEAQ come from the germline V gene (reference sequence). Deletions cut 5 bases from V and 14 bases from J, with 18 bases between. The CDR3 sequence is CASSKDDKGWLFF. The DNA of the CDR3 is TGTGCCAGCAGCAAAGACGACAAGGGGTGGCTGTTTTTT.

The V gene is TRBV7-6, the J gene TRBJ1-1, with D perhaps matching TRBD1 (6 bases). There are 20 residues in the CDR3. V lost 1 base to trimming and J lost 1 base, with 25 bases between them. The V gene's germline CDR1 is SGHVS and CDR2 FNYEAQ. The CDR3 nucleotides are TGTGCCAGCAGCTTAGACGTTATACTTAAGATTCAGGGGCCGAACACTGAAGCTTTCTTT. Translated: CASSLDVILKIQGPNTEAFF.

The chain has TRBV7-3 and TRBJ2-1; D gene uncertain. Germline V gene lookup returns CDR1 SGHTA and CDR2 FQGTGA. The CDR3 is 14 amino acids. The V end lost 4 bases, the J end lost 0 bases, and 7 bases lay between the germline ends. This CDR3 reads CASSSLSSYNEQFF. CDR3 bases: TGTGCCAGCAGCTCCCTAAGCTCCTACAATGAGCAGTTCTTC.

V is TRBV19 and J is TRBJ2-3; D gene ambiguous. The germline gives CDR1 LNHDA, CDR2 SQIVND (reference sequence). The V gene lost 7 bases and the J gene lost 4 bases, with 15 bases spanning the gap. The CDR3 sequence is 14 residues long. Written as DNA, the CDR3 is TGTGCCAGTACCTTATCCCACCCGGCAGATACGCAGTATTTT. This translates into CASTLSHPADTQYF.

The chain recombines TRBV7-2 with TRBJ1-2; 7 bases line up with TRBD1. V lost 5 bases and J lost 4; bases outside the gene matches: 10. Germline V lookup: CDR1 SGHTA, CDR2 FQGNSA. The CDR3 consists of 15 residues. This CDR3 reads CASSPQPDRSYGYTF. CDR3 bases: TGTGCCAGCAGCCCACAGCCGGACAGGAGCTATGGCTACACCTTC. Full variable domain (rest looked up from reference TRBV7-2 and TRBJ1-2): GAGVSQSPSNKVTEKGKDVELRCDPISGHTALYWYRQSLGQGLEFLIYFQGNSAPDKSGLPSDRFSAERTGGSVSTLTIQRTQQEDSAVYLCASSPQPDRSYGYTFGSGTRLTVV.

V usage is TRBV5-4 and J usage is TRBJ1-2, with 7 nucleotides matching TRBD1. J was trimmed by 7 bases and V by 4 bases; bases with no gene match: 4. The CDR3 totals 12 residues. Looked up from germline, CDR1 is SGHNT and CDR2 is YYREEE (reference sequence). The CDR3 spells CASSPQGSGYTF. In nucleotides, the CDR3 is TGTGCCAGCAGCCCACAGGGGTCTGGCTACACCTTC.

The CDR3 reads CASSTRTGADEQFF. The CDR3 DNA follows: TGTGCCAGTAGTACAAGGACAGGGGCGGATGAGCAGTTCTTC. This chain links TRBV19 with TRBJ2-1; the match to TRBD1 covers 9 bases. The germline V gene has CDR1 LNHDA and CDR2 SQIVND (reference sequence). This CDR3 is 14 amino acids long. The ends lost 4 bases at V and 8 bases at J; junction bases unmatched: 6.